This T cell receptor (beta chain) came from a study of cytomegalovirus exposure and HLA in healthy donors. CDR1 and CDR2 from the germline V gene are SGHRS and YFSETQ. V dropped 0 bases and J dropped 0 bases, with 8 bases sitting between them. The CDR3 contains 15 residues. 13 Jbeta primers and 60 Vbeta primers were used for the PCR. Repertoires were generated with immunoSEQ multiplex PCR, while TCRdb's copy carries only in-frame clones and drops some. This table has 200,000 to 250,000 clones, 82% appearing once. The specimen sequenced was PBMCs. This clonotype was sampled from a middle-aged woman in good health and CMV-seropositive. V is TRBV5-1 and J is TRBJ2-3; D uncertain. CDR3: CASSLVSRSTDTQYF. The CDR3 coding sequence is TGCGCCAGCAGCTTGGTCTCGCGGAGCACAGATACGCAGTATTTT. Full variable domain (rest looked up from reference TRBV5-1 and TRBJ2-3): KAGVTQTPRYLIKTRGQQVTLSCSPISGHRSVSWYQQTPGQGLQFLFEYFSETQRNKGNFPGRFSGRQFSNSRSEMNVSTLELGDSALYLCASSLVSRSTDTQYFGPGTRLTVL.